The 8 T cell receptor beta chains below all came from one sample that was sequenced in a study of Graves' ophthalmopathy and Graves' hyperthyroidism. TCR beta CDR3 amplification used RNA transcripts. HTBI primers were employed in first-round RT-PCR, then a second-round multiplex PCR followed. TCRdb ran MiXCR on the multiplex PCR reads and lists one entry per CDR3 protein. The profile shows 580,000 or so distinct CDR3 sequences, less than 45% of them singletons. Sample: peripheral blood or thyroid tissue (not recorded which). The receptors here all came from an adult man with Graves' hyperthyroidism.

This clonotype was detected only a few times. The gene calls are TRBV6-5 and TRBJ1-5, with TRBD1 as a possible D gene (6 bases). There are 14 residues in the CDR3. CDR1 and CDR2 (germline): MNHEY, SVGAGI. V was clipped by 6 bases and J by 5 bases, with 14 bases between them. The CDR3 nucleotides read TGTGCCAGCAGCCGGGGGGCCCACTATCAGCCCCAGCATTTT. It translates to CASSRGAHYQPQHF.

This clonotype was observed many times. The chain recombines TRBV5-1 with TRBJ1-4, with 7 bases identical to TRBD1. V was pared by 5 bases and J by 0 bases, with 7 bases of the junction left unmatched. Germline CDR1 SGHRS, CDR2 YFSETQ. The CDR3 extends over 16 amino acids. CDR3 sequence: CASSRTGQATNEKLFF. As DNA, the CDR3 is TGCGCCAGCAGTCGGACAGGACAAGCAACTAATGAAAAACTGTTTTTT.

This clonotype was counted once. One end of the junction is discordant with germline, which a read error may explain. This chain joins TRBV7-2 and TRBJ1-1; D uncertain. The CDR3 sequence is 13 residues long. Germline V gene data show CDR1 as SGHTA and CDR2 as FQGNSA. The CDR3 region has the DNA TGTGCCGGCAGCTTGGAGTTGAACACTGAAGCTTTCTTT. Translating gives CAGSLELNTEAFF.

J is TRBJ2-7 and V is TRBV25-1, with TRBD1 as a possible D gene (5 bases). Looked up from germline, CDR1 is MGHDK and CDR2 is SYGVNS. This CDR3 has 13 amino acids. Trimming removed 1 base at V and 6 bases at J, with 10 bases between. The DNA for the CDR3 is TGTGCCAGCAGTGAATCAGGGATGAGCGAGCAGTACTTC. Protein sequence: CASSESGMSEQYF.

This clonotype was picked up many times. This chain connects TRBV20-1 to TRBJ1-1; TRBD1 matches at 7 bases. Per the germline V gene, CDR1 is DFQATT and CDR2 is SNEGSKA (reference sequence). This CDR3 is 14 amino acids long. The junction had 9 bases not matched to a gene; V was cut back by 8 bases and J by 0 bases. CDR3 sequence reads: CSLGGTDMNTEAFF. CDR3 nucleotide sequence: TGCAGTTTGGGAGGGACAGACATGAACACTGAAGCTTTCTTT.

As for this clonotype: Germline and junction disagree at one end, which may indicate a read error. The chain carries TRBV28 and TRBJ1-5; D remains unclear. The germline V gene encodes CDR1 MDHEN and CDR2 SYDVKM. The CDR3 is 14 residues long. The CDR3 DNA is TGTGCCAGCGGTTTACCGGGCAGTAATCAGCCCCAGCATTTT. This sequence encodes CASGLPGSNQPQHF.

This clonotype was recorded once. The chain has TRBV7-9 and TRBJ2-6; D is ambiguous. Trimming left V 5 bases short and J 4 bases short, with 9 bases between. CDR1 is SEHNR, CDR2 FQNEAQ, per germline (reference sequence). The CDR3 is 14 residues long. The CDR3 sequence is CASSSTTGANVLTF. The CDR3 nucleotides read TGTGCCAGCAGCAGTACGACAGGGGCCAACGTCCTGACTTTC.

On this clonotype: One junction end disagrees with the germline gene, perhaps due to a read error. The genes are TRBV10-1 and TRBJ1-2; TRBD1 aligns across 8 bases. From germline, CDR1 is WNHNN and CDR2 SYGVQD (reference sequence). The CDR3 totals 15 residues. CDR3 protein: CASSHRTGRQDGYTF. CDR3 DNA: TGTGCCAGCAGTCACCGGACAGGGAGGCAAGATGGCTACACCTTC.